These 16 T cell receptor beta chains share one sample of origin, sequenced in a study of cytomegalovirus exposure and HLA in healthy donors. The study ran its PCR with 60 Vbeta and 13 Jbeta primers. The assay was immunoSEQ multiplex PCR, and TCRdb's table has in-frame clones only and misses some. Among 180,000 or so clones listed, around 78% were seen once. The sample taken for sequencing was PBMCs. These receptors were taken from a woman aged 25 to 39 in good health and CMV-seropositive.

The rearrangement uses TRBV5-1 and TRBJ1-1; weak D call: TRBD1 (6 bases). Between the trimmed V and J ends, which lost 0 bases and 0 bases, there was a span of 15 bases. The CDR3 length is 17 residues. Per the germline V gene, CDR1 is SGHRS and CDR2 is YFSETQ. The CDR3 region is CASSLVGLTGMNTEAFF. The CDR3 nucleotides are TGCGCCAGCAGCTTGGTAGGCTTAACAGGGATGAACACTGAAGCTTTCTTT.

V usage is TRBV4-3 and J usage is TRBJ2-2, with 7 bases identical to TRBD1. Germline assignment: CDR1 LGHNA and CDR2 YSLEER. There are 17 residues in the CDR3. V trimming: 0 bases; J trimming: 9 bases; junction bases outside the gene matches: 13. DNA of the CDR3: TGCGCCAGCAGCCAAGAACCCGGGACAGAAGGATTCCGGGAGCTGTTTTTT. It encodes CASSQEPGTEGFRELFF.

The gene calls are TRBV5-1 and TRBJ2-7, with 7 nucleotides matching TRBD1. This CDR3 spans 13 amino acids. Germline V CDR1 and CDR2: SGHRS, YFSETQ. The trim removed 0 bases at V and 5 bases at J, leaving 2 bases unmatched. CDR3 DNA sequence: TGCGCCAGCAGCTTGGTACAGGGGCACGAGCAGTACTTC. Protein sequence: CASSLVQGHEQYF.

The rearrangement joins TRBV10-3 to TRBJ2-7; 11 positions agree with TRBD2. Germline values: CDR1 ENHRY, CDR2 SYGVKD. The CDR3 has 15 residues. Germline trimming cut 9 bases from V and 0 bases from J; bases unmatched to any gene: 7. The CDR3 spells CAIGSSGRSSYEQYF. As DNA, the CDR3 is TGTGCCATAGGATCTAGCGGGAGGAGCTCCTACGAGCAGTACTTC.

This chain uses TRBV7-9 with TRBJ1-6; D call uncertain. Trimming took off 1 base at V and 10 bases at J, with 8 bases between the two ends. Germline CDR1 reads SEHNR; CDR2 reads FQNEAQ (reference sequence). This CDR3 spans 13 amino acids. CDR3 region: CASSLGRQSPLHF. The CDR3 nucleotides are TGTGCCAGCAGCTTAGGGCGGCAGTCACCCCTCCACTTT.

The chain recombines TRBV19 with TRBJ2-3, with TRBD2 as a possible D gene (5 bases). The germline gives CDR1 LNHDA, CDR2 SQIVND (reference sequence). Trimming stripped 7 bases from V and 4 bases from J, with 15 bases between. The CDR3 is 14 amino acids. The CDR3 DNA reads TGTGCCAGTAATCTAGCTCTGGTCGCAGATACGCAGTATTTT. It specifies CASNLALVADTQYF.

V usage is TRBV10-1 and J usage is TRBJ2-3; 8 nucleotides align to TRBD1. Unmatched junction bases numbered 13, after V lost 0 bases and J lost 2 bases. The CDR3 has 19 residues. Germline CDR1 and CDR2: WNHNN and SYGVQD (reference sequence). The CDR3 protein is CASSESNSGQGGPTDTQYF. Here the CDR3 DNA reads TGCGCCAGCAGTGAGTCCAACTCAGGACAGGGAGGCCCCACAGATACGCAGTATTTT.

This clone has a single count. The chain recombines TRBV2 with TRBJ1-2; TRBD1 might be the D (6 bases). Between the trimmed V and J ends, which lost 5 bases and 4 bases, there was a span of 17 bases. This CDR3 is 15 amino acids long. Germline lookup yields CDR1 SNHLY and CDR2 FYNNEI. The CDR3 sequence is CASSTTGEALYGYTF. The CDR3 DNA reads TGTGCCAGCAGTACGACAGGAGAAGCCCTCTATGGCTACACCTTC.

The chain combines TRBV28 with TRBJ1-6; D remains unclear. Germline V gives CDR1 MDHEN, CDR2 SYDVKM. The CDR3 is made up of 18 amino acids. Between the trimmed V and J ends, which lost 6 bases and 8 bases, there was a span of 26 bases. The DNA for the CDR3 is TGTGCCAGCAGACCCTTTTTGGGCAGTCGCCGACCCTATTCACCCCTCCACTTT. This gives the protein CASRPFLGSRRPYSPLHF.

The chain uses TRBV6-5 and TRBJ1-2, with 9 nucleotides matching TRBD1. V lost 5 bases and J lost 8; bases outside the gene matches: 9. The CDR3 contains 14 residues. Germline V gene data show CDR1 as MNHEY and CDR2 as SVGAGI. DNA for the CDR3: TGTGCCAGCAGTCCATCGGGACAGGGAGACGGCTACACCTTC. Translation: CASSPSGQGDGYTF.

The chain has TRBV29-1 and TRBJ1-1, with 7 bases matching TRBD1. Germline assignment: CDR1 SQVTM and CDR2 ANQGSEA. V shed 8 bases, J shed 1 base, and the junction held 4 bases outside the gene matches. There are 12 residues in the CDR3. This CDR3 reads CSIQGWNTEAFF. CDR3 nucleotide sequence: TGCAGCATACAGGGGTGGAACACTGAAGCTTTCTTT.

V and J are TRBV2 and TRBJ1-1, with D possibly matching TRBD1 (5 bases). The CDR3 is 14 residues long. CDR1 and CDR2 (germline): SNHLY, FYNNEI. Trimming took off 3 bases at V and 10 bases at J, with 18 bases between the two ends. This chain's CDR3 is CASSDPGNPSGAFF. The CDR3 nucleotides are TGTGCCAGCAGTGATCCAGGGAACCCCTCGGGAGCTTTCTTT.

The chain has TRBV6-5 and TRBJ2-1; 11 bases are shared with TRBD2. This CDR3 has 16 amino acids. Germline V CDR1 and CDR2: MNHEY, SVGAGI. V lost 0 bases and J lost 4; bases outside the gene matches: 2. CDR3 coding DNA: TGTGCCAGCAGTTACTCTAGCGGGGGGGGTTACAATGAGCAGTTCTTC. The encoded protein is CASSYSSGGGYNEQFF.

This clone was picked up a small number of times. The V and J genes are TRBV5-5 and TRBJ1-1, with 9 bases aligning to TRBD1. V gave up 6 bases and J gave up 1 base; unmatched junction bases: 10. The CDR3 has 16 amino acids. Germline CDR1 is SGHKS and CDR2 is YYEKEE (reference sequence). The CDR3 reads CASMNLKQGANTEAFF. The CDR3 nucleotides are TGTGCCAGCATGAACCTGAAACAGGGGGCGAACACTGAAGCTTTCTTT.

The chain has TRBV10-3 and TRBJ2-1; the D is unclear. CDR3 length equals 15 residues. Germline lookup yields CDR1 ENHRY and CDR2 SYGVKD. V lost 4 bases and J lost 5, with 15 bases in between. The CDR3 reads CAISAAPPRDNEQFF. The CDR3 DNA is TGTGCCATCAGTGCCGCTCCTCCGCGCGACAATGAGCAGTTCTTC.

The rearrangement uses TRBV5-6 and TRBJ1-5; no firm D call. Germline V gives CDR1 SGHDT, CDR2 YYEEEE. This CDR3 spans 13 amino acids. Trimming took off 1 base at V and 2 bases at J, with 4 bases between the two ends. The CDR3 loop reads CASSLTGNQPQHF. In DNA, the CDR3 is TGTGCCAGCAGCTTGACGGGCAATCAGCCCCAGCATTTT.